This is a list of T cell receptor beta chains from one sample in a study of shared clonotypes between healthy human individuals. Measured with immunoSEQ multiplex PCR; TCRdb has only the in-frame clones, and not every one. The sample includes about 2.3 million clones, 85% to 95% of them seen just once. The sequenced sample was naive CD4+ T cells from PBMCs. The receptor source for this set is a man between 18 and 35 years old in good health. Some clones in this sample may be carry-over from other donors' samples. Both conserved end residues are part of each CDR3. Each record gives: clone size, CDR3 length, J gene, V gene, D gene, CDR3 protein, CDR3 DNA. D genes are given only for firm matches. Clone size, where shown, is once, few, many, or a class for clones that have expanded.

size: .
length: 13
J: TRBJ1-2
V: TRBV5-8
D: .
CDR3: CASSFRVNYGYTF
DNA: TGTGCCAGCAGCTTTCGAGTCAACTATGGCTACACCTTC

size: once
length: 15
J: TRBJ2-7
V: TRBV4-3
D: TRBD2
CDR3: CASSQEALAGGEQYF
DNA: TGCGCCAGCAGCCAAGAAGCACTAGCGGGAGGCGAGCAGTACTTC

size: few
length: 13
J: TRBJ2-5
V: TRBV7-3
D: .
CDR3: CASSLIRTETQYF
DNA: TGTGCCAGCAGCTTAATCAGGACGGAGACCCAGTACTTC

size: .
length: 15
J: TRBJ1-4
V: TRBV7-9
D: .
CDR3: CASSQRGAANEKLFF
DNA: TGTGCCAGCAGCCAAAGGGGGGCGGCTAATGAAAAACTGTTTTTT

size: once
length: 16
J: TRBJ2-1
V: TRBV6-4
D: .
CDR3: CASSDSPRDGYNEQFF
DNA: TGTGCCAGCAGTGACTCACCGCGGGACGGCTACAATGAGCAGTTCTTC

size: .
length: 14
J: TRBJ2-5
V: TRBV2
D: .
CDR3: CASSPRWVGETQYF
DNA: TGTGCCAGCAGTCCCCGATGGGTAGGAGAGACCCAGTACTTC

size: .
length: 14
J: TRBJ1-4
V: TRBV5-4
D: .
CDR3: CASSLAGLEEKLFF
DNA: TGTGCCAGCAGCTTGGCCGGGTTAGAGGAAAAACTGTTTTTT

size: .
length: 15
J: TRBJ2-1
V: TRBV28
D: TRBD1
CDR3: CASSTGTGNYNEQFF
DNA: TGTGCCAGCAGTACCGGGACAGGAAATTACAATGAGCAGTTCTTC

size: .
length: 14
J: TRBJ1-1
V: TRBV2
D: .
CDR3: CASSASTGAGVAFF
DNA: TGTGCCAGCAGTGCTAGCACGGGGGCTGGGGTAGCTTTCTTT

size: .
length: 12
J: TRBJ1-2
V: TRBV5-1
D: .
CDR3: CASSSGTYGYTF
DNA: TGCGCCAGCAGCTCGGGGACGTATGGCTACACCTTC

size: .
length: 13
J: TRBJ1-2
V: TRBV30
D: TRBD1
CDR3: CAWSPDRGGGYTF
DNA: TGTGCCTGGAGTCCGGACAGGGGGGGTGGCTACACCTTC

size: .
length: 11
J: TRBJ2-1
V: TRBV30
D: .
CDR3: CAWRGVAEQFF
DNA: TGTGCCTGGAGAGGGGTAGCCGAGCAGTTCTTC

size: once
length: 15
J: TRBJ2-1
V: TRBV5-1
D: .
CDR3: CASSLGGRAYNEQFF
DNA: TGCGCCAGCAGCTTGGGGGGGCGCGCATACAATGAGCAGTTCTTC

size: .
length: 16
J: TRBJ2-2
V: TRBV5-1
D: .
CDR3: CASSLMSGTNTGELFF
DNA: TGCGCCAGCAGCTTGATGTCAGGGACGAACACCGGGGAGCTGTTTTTT

size: .
length: 15
J: TRBJ1-3
V: TRBV4-1
D: .
CDR3: CASSQERGSGNTIYF
DNA: TGCGCCAGTAGCCAAGAGCGGGGATCTGGAAACACCATATATTTT

size: .
length: 16
J: TRBJ1-6
V: TRBV6-5
D: .
CDR3: CASSYYRVSNYSPLHF
DNA: TGTGCCAGCAGTTATTACCGGGTCTCGAATTATTCACCCCTCCACTTT

size: .
length: 16
J: TRBJ2-7
V: TRBV28
D: TRBD1
CDR3: CASSLQGTGSSYEQYF
DNA: TGTGCCAGCAGTTTACAGGGGACAGGGTCTTCCTACGAGCAGTACTTC

size: .
length: 11
J: TRBJ2-3
V: TRBV9
D: .
CDR3: CASSVGKAQYF
DNA: TGTGCCAGCAGCGTAGGAAAGGCGCAGTATTTT

size: .
length: 15
J: TRBJ1-5
V: TRBV9
D: .
CDR3: CASSADGGGIQPQHF
DNA: TGTGCCAGCAGCGCTGATGGGGGGGGCATCCAGCCCCAGCATTTT

size: .
length: 16
J: TRBJ1-5
V: TRBV28
D: TRBD1
CDR3: CASRPRGQGSNQPQHF
DNA: TGTGCCAGCAGACCGAGGGGACAGGGGAGCAATCAGCCCCAGCATTTT

size: .
length: 16
J: TRBJ1-3
V: TRBV18
D: TRBD1
CDR3: CASSPGQGAAGNTIYF
DNA: TGTGCCAGCTCTCCCGGACAGGGAGCAGCTGGAAACACCATATATTTT

size: .
length: 14
J: TRBJ2-1
V: TRBV28
D: .
CDR3: CASSSGYSYNEQFF
DNA: TGTGCCAGTAGTAGCGGTTACTCCTACAATGAGCAGTTCTTC

size: .
length: 14
J: TRBJ2-7
V: TRBV18
D: .
CDR3: CASSPPLAPGEQYF
DNA: TGTGCCAGCTCACCACCTCTGGCCCCAGGGGAGCAGTACTTC

size: .
length: 15
J: TRBJ2-1
V: TRBV5-4
D: .
CDR3: CASRSDLSSYNEQFF
DNA: TGTGCCAGCAGATCTGACCTGAGCTCCTACAATGAGCAGTTCTTC

size: .
length: 16
J: TRBJ2-1
V: TRBV4-2
D: .
CDR3: CASSRSGLSSYNEQFF
DNA: TGTGCCAGCAGCCGCTCGGGACTTAGCTCCTACAATGAGCAGTTCTTC

size: .
length: 13
J: TRBJ1-5
V: TRBV6-5
D: .
CDR3: CASRTGSNQPQHF
DNA: TGTGCCAGCAGGACAGGTAGCAATCAGCCCCAGCATTTT

size: once
length: 16
J: TRBJ2-5
V: TRBV18
D: .
CDR3: CASSPLGTSLQETQYF
DNA: TGTGCCAGCTCACCGTTAGGGACTTCTCTACAAGAGACCCAGTACTTC

size: few
length: 13
J: TRBJ1-1
V: TRBV6-5
D: .
CDR3: CATSRGGNTEAFF
DNA: TGTGCCACCTCCCGGGGGGGGAACACTGAAGCTTTCTTT

size: .
length: 15
J: TRBJ2-7
V: TRBV7-2
D: .
CDR3: CASSLPVVKAYEQYF
DNA: TGTGCCAGCAGCTTACCGGTAGTGAAAGCCTACGAGCAGTACTTC

size: .
length: 14
J: TRBJ2-3
V: TRBV6-6
D: .
CDR3: CASTDGGVTDTQYF
DNA: TGTGCCAGCACCGATGGGGGAGTAACAGATACGCAGTATTTT

size: .
length: 15
J: TRBJ2-3
V: TRBV14
D: TRBD1
CDR3: CASSPGQGNTDTQYF
DNA: TGTGCCAGCAGCCCTGGACAGGGGAACACAGATACGCAGTATTTT

size: .
length: 13
J: TRBJ1-2
V: TRBV28
D: .
CDR3: CASSSSSNYGYTF
DNA: TGTGCCAGCAGTTCCTCTTCTAACTATGGCTACACCTTC